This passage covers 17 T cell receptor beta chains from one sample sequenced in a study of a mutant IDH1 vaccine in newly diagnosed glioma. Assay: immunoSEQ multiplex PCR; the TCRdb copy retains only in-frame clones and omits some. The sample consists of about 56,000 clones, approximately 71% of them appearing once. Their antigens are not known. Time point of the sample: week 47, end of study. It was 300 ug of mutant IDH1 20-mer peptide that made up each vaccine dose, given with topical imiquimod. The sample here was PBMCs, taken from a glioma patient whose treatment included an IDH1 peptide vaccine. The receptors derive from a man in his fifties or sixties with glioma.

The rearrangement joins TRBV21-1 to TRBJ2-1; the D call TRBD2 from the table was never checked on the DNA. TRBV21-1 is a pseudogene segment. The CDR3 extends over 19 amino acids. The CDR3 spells CASSKDRLASGGAYNEQFF. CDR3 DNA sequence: TGTGCCAGCAGCAAAGATAGGTTGGCTAGCGGGGGGGCCTACAATGAGCAGTTCTTC.

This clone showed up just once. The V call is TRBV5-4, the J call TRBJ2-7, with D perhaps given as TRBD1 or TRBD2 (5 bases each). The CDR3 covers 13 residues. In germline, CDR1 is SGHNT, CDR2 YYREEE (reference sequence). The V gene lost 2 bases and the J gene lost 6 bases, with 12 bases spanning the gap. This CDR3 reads CASSFYRDGEQYF. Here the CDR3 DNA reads TGTGCCAGCAGCTTTTACCGGGACGGCGAGCAGTACTTC.

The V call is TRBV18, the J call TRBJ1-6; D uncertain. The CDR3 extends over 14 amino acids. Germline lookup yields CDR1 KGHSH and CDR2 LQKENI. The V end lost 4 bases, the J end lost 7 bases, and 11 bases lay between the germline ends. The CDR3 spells CASSRERTNSPLHF. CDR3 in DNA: TGTGCCAGCTCACGCGAACGAACCAATTCACCCCTCCACTTT. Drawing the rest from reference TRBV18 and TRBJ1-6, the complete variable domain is NAGVMQNPRHLVRRRGQEARLRCSPMKGHSHVYWYRQLPEEGLKFMVYLQKENIIDESGMPKERFSAEFPKEGPSILRIQQVVRGDSAAYFCASSRERTNSPLHFGNGTRLTVT.

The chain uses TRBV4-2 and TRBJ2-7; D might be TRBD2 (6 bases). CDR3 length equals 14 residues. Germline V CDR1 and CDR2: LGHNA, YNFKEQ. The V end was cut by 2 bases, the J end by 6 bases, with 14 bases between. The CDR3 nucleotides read TGTGCCAGCAGCCAATCCCAGGAGGGGATCGAGCAGTACTTC. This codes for CASSQSQEGIEQYF.

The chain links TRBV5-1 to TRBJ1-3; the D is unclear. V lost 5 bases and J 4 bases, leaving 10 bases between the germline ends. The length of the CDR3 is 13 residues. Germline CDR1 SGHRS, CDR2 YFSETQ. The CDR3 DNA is TGCGCCAGCAGTCAAGGATCCGGAAACACCATATATTTT. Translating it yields CASSQGSGNTIYF.

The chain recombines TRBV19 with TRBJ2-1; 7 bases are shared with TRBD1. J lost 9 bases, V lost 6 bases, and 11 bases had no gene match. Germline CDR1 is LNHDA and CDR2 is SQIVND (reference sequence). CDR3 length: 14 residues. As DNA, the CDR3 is TGTGCCAGTAGGGACAGGTCTCGGAGTAGTGAGCAGTTCTTC. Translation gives CASRDRSRSSEQFF.

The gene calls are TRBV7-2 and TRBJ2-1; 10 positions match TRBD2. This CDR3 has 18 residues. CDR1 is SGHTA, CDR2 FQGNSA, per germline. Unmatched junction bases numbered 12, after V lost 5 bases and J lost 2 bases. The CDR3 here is CASSTPLGSGGAYNEQFF. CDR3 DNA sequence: TGTGCCAGCAGCACCCCTTTGGGGAGCGGGGGGGCCTACAATGAGCAGTTCTTC.

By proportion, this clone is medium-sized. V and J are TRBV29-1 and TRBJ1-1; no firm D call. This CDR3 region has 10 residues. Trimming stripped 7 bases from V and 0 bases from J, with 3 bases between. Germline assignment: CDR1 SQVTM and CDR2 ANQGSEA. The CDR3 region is CSGMNTEAFF. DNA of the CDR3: TGCAGCGGCATGAACACTGAAGCTTTCTTT.

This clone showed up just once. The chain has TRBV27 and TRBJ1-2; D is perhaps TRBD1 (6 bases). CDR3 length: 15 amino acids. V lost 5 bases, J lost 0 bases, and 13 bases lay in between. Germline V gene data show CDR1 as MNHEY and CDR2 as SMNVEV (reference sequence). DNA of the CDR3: TGTGCCAGCAGTATTAAGGGGGGGACTAACTATGGCTACACCTTC. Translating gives CASSIKGGTNYGYTF.

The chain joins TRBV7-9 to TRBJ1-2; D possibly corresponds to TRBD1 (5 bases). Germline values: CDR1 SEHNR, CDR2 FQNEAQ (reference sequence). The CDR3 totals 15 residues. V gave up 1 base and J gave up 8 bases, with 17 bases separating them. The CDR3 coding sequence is TGTGCCAGCAGCTTAGGAGGCTCGCAGCAGGGCGGCTACACCTTC. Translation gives CASSLGGSQQGGYTF.

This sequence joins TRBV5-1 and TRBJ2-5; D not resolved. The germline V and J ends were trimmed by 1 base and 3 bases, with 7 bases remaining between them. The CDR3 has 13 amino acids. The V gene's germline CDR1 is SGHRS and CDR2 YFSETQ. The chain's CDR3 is CASSLRSEETQYF. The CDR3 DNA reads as TGCGCCAGCAGCTTGAGAAGCGAAGAGACCCAGTACTTC.

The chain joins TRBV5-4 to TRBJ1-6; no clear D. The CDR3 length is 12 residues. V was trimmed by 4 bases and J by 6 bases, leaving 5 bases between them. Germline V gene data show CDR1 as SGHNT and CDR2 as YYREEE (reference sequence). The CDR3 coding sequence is TGTGCCAGCAGCCTCAGTAATTCACCCCTCCACTTT. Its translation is CASSLSNSPLHF.

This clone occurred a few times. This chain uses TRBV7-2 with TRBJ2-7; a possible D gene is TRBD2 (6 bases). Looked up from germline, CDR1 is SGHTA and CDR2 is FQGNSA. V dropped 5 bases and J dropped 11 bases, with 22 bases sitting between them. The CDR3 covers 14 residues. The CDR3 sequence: CASSPSGDEGGKYF. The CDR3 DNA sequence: TGTGCCAGCAGCCCATCGGGGGATGAAGGTGGGAAGTACTTC.

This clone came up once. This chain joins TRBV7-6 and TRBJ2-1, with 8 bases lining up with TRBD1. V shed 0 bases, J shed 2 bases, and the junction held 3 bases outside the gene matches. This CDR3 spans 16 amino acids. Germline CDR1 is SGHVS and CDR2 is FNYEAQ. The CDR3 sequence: CASSLAQGGPYNEQFF. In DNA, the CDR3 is TGTGCCAGCAGCTTAGCACAGGGGGGACCCTACAATGAGCAGTTCTTC.

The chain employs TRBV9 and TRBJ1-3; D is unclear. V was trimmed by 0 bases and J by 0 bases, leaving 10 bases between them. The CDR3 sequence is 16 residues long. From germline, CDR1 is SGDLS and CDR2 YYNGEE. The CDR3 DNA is TGTGCCAGCAGCGTAGCTGTAAGCATCTCTGGAAACACCATATATTTT. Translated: CASSVAVSISGNTIYF.

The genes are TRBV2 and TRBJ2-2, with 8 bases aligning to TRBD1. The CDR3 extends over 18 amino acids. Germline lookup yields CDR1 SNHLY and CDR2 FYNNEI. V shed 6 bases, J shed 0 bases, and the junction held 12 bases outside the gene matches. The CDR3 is CASRLHSGGPANTGELFF. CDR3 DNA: TGTGCCAGCAGGCTCCACTCAGGGGGCCCCGCGAACACCGGGGAGCTGTTTTTT.

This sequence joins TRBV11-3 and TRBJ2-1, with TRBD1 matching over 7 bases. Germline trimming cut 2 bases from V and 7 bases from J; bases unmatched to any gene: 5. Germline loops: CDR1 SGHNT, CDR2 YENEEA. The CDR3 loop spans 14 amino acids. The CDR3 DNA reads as TGTGCCAGCAGCTTAAGGGGGCGGAGGAATGAGCAGTTCTTC. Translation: CASSLRGRRNEQFF.